These 26 T cell receptor beta chains came from one sample sequenced in a study of tumor-infiltrating lymphocytes in oesophageal squamous cell carcinoma. TCRdb reanalysed the PCR reads using MiXCR and keeps one entry per CDR3 protein. This sample yields about 14,000 distinct CDR3 sequences, of which about half are seen a single time; about 15% belongs to the top ten. Source material: blood. The receptors derive from a male donor with esophageal squamous cell carcinoma.

The V gene is TRBV11-3, the J gene TRBJ2-5; unclear D gene. Deletions cut 1 base from V and 5 bases from J, with 5 bases between. The germline CDR1 and CDR2 sequences are SGHNT and YENEEA. CDR3 length equals 12 residues. The CDR3 region is CASSLAGETQYF. CDR3 DNA: TGTGCCAGCAGCTTAGCCGGGGAGACCCAGTACTTC.

The genes are TRBV11-2 and TRBJ1-4; 9 positions agree with TRBD1. This CDR3 spans 15 amino acids. Germline CDR1 reads SGHAT; CDR2 reads FQNNGV. V shed 0 bases and J 8 bases; nucleotides not matched to a gene: 4. DNA for the CDR3: TGTGCCAGCAGCTTAGACACGGGACAGGGAGAAAAACTGTTTTTT. Residues: CASSLDTGQGEKLFF.

In this sample, this clonotype turned up once. V is TRBV6-1 and J is TRBJ2-5; 8 nucleotides align to TRBD1. There are 13 residues in the CDR3. V trimming: 6 bases; J trimming: 5 bases; junction bases outside the gene matches: 5. Germline lookup yields CDR1 MNHNS and CDR2 SASEGT. The CDR3 nucleotides are TGTGCCAGCAGCCCAGGGGGCGTGGAGACCCAGTACTTC. Its translation is CASSPGGVETQYF.

The chain joins TRBV19 to TRBJ2-1; 14 bases fit TRBD2. Germline assignment: CDR1 LNHDA and CDR2 SQIVND (reference sequence). Losses at the gene ends were 2 bases for V and 7 bases for J; bases not matched to a gene: 7. The CDR3 contains 17 residues. The CDR3 region is CASSIQGLAGGKNEQFF. DNA of the CDR3: TGTGCCAGTAGTATACAAGGACTAGCGGGAGGCAAGAATGAGCAGTTCTTC.

This clonotype was seen a few times. The CDR3 nucleotides read TGTGCCTGGAGCCGGGCCACTGAAGCTTTCTTT. Translating gives CAWSRATEAFF. The V call is TRBV30, the J call TRBJ1-1; D ambiguous. Trimming took 3 bases from V and 4 from J, leaving 6 bases between them. The CDR3 extends over 11 amino acids. Germline V CDR1 and CDR2: GTSNPN, SVGIG (reference sequence).

This clonotype was seen repeatedly, ten times or more. This sequence joins TRBV4-2 and TRBJ2-5; possible D gene TRBD2, 5 bases. Per germline, CDR1 LGHNA and CDR2 YNFKEQ. CDR3 size: 14 residues. V was shortened by 1 base and J by 9 bases, with 15 bases between the two germline ends. CDR3 DNA: TGTGCCAGCAGCCAAGCCGAGACGGGATTGCCCCAGTACTTC. This codes for CASSQAETGLPQYF.

V is TRBV20-1 and J is TRBJ2-6; D uncertain. The end of the DNA fits TRBJ2-5 better, so the J call may be wrong. Germline values: CDR1 DFQATT, CDR2 SNEGSKA (reference sequence). This CDR3 region has 10 residues. The CDR3 sequence: CSARVGTQYF. CDR3 coding DNA: TGCAGTGCTAGAGTGGGGACCCAGTACTTC.

This clonotype was seen at least ten times. V gene TRBV5-1 combines with J gene TRBJ1-3; perhaps TRBD1 as D (6 bases). V was cut by 0 bases and J by 2 bases, with 6 bases left in between. The V gene's germline CDR1 is SGHRS and CDR2 YFSETQ. The CDR3 extends over 14 amino acids. The CDR3 DNA sequence: TGCGCCAGCAGCTTGGGACAGGCTGGAAACACCATATATTTT. Encoded protein: CASSLGQAGNTIYF. Looking up the rest from reference TRBV5-1 and TRBJ1-3 gives the full variable domain: KAGVTQTPRYLIKTRGQQVTLSCSPISGHRSVSWYQQTPGQGLQFLFEYFSETQRNKGNFPGRFSGRQFSNSRSEMNVSTLELGDSALYLCASSLGQAGNTIYFGEGSWLTVV.

This clonotype came up a few times. The CDR3 does not end in the conserved phenylalanine or tryptophan, so this is likely a read error. Because the CDR3's place on the DNA is in doubt, the DNA is left out and the CDR3 is given as listed by TCRdb. The chain recombines TRBV7-3 with TRBJ1-1; the D call of TRBD1 is as the table states it, not checked on the DNA. The CDR3 numbers 20 amino acids, ends counted. The germline V gene has CDR1 SGHTA and CDR2 FQGTGA. CDR3 residues: CASSLAGTHQALTMATPSVR.

This chain connects TRBV6-1 to TRBJ1-5; a weak D match, TRBD1 (5 bases). Germline V gives CDR1 MNHNS, CDR2 SASEGT. The CDR3 totals 15 residues. V was pared by 3 bases and J by 5 bases, with 14 bases between. The CDR3 loop is CASSERREGYQPQHF. DNA of the CDR3: TGTGCCAGCAGTGAGCGTAGGGAGGGGTATCAGCCCCAGCATTTT.

There are many counts of this clonotype. The chain employs TRBV24-1 and TRBJ2-7, with D tentatively TRBD1 or TRBD2 (5 bases each). V lost 6 bases and J lost 3, with 11 bases in between. In germline, CDR1 is KGHDR, CDR2 SFDVKD. This CDR3 is built from 13 residues. CDR3 sequence reads: CATSRDGNYEQYF. Written as DNA, the CDR3 is TGTGCCACCAGTCGGGACGGAAACTACGAGCAGTACTTC.

This clonotype was detected only a few times. This chain connects TRBV11-2 to TRBJ2-6; 9 bases line up with TRBD2. The DNA end favors TRBJ2-7, so the J call may be wrong. The CDR3 length is 15 residues. Germline CDR1 reads SGHAT; CDR2 reads FQNNGV. The CDR3 sequence: CASSNALAGAHEQYF. In DNA form, the CDR3 reads TGTGCCAGCAGCAACGCGTTAGCGGGAGCCCACGAGCAGTACTTC.

V and J are TRBV11-3 and TRBJ2-6; 7 nucleotides line up with TRBD1. The J call may be incorrect, as the DNA end agrees better with TRBJ2-1. From germline, CDR1 is SGHNT and CDR2 YENEEA. The CDR3 length is 14 residues. The CDR3 protein is CASSSDRDSNEQFF. The CDR3 DNA sequence: TGTGCCAGCAGTTCAGACCGGGACAGCAATGAGCAGTTCTTC.

This clonotype was seen many times. This chain uses TRBV19 with TRBJ2-3, with D maybe TRBD2 (5 bases). Germline CDR1 and CDR2: LNHDA and SQIVND (reference sequence). V lost 9 bases, J lost 2 bases, and 12 bases lay in between. The CDR3 length is 13 residues. The CDR3 DNA follows: TGTGCCAGCACCGGGGTTCACACAGATACGCAGTATTTT. The encoded protein is CASTGVHTDTQYF.

The chain joins TRBV11-1 to TRBJ2-5, with 8 bases identical to TRBD2. V shed 6 bases, J shed 5 bases, and the junction held 8 bases outside the gene matches. Germline V gene lookup returns CDR1 SGHAT and CDR2 FQDESV (reference sequence). The CDR3 has 14 amino acids. For the CDR3, the DNA is TGTGCCAGCAGTCAGTCTGGGACTAGGGAGACCCAGTACTTC. Its protein is CASSQSGTRETQYF.

The rearrangement joins TRBV7-6 to TRBJ2-5; D remains unclear. The DNA end is a closer match to TRBJ2-7, so the J assignment may be wrong. The CDR3 extends over 13 amino acids. In germline, CDR1 is SGHVS, CDR2 FNYEAQ. The CDR3 loop is CASSLKDSYEQYF. CDR3 DNA: TGTGCCAGCAGCTTAAAGGACTCCTACGAGCAGTACTTC.

V and J are TRBV7-2 and TRBJ1-2, with TRBD1 matching 7 bases. CDR3 length: 15 amino acids. The trim removed 0 bases at V and 4 bases at J, leaving 5 bases unmatched. Germline V CDR1 and CDR2: SGHTA, FQGNSA. This CDR3 reads CASSLAKGAGYGYTF. Written as DNA, the CDR3 is TGTGCCAGCAGCTTAGCGAAGGGGGCGGGCTATGGCTACACCTTC.

V and J are TRBV7-8 and TRBJ2-7, with TRBD1 identical over 7 bases. V was pared by 5 bases and J by 1 base, with 8 bases of the junction left unmatched. Germline V gene sequence: CDR1 SGHVS, CDR2 FQNEAQ. The CDR3 has 15 amino acids. The CDR3 here is CASSPRTGNSYEQYF. The CDR3 nucleotides are TGTGCCAGCAGCCCTAGGACAGGAAATTCCTACGAGCAGTACTTC.

This clonotype was detected a few times. This rearrangement joins TRBV10-2 to TRBJ2-3; unclear D gene. The V gene lost 2 bases and the J gene lost 7 bases, with 10 bases spanning the gap. There are 13 residues in the CDR3. Germline lookup yields CDR1 WSHSY and CDR2 SAAADI. The CDR3, as DNA: TGCGCCAGCAGTGAGCAGATCAGGTATACGCAGTATTTT. Translating it yields CASSEQIRYTQYF.

This clonotype was counted a few times. The chain is built from TRBV7-6 and TRBJ2-5; 9 nucleotides align to TRBD1. Trimming took 4 bases from V and 5 from J; bases not matched to a gene: 5. The CDR3 consists of 14 residues. Germline CDR1 is SGHVS and CDR2 is FNYEAQ. The chain's CDR3 is CASSSGQGYETQYF. CDR3 DNA: TGTGCCAGCAGCTCGGGACAGGGTTACGAGACCCAGTACTTC.

This clonotype was counted at least ten times. The chain is built from TRBV27 and TRBJ2-7; D tentatively reads TRBD1 or TRBD2 (5 bases each). Germline CDR1 and CDR2: MNHEY and SMNVEV (reference sequence). The CDR3 extends over 16 amino acids. V lost 4 bases to trimming and J lost 0 bases, with 16 bases between them. CDR3 residues: CASSSGTLRFSYEQYF. Written as DNA, the CDR3 is TGTGCCAGCAGTTCCGGGACCCTTCGCTTCTCCTACGAGCAGTACTTC.

This clonotype came up once. It may be a read error: a sequence one base away is much more abundant. The V gene is TRBV9, the J gene TRBJ2-4; 11 bases agree with TRBD2. The germline V gene encodes CDR1 SGDLS and CDR2 YYNGEE. J gave up 13 bases and V 3 bases, and 9 bases lay outside the gene matches. This CDR3 has 14 residues. CDR3 sequence (DNA): TGTGCCAGCAGCGATCTAGCGGGAGGCAATGAGCAGTACTTC. Amino acids: CASSDLAGGNEQYF.

This clonotype is labeled medium-sized. The J gene is TRBJ2-1, the V gene TRBV6-1; 14 bases map to TRBD2. The V gene's germline CDR1 is MNHNS and CDR2 SASEGT. This CDR3 has 16 residues. With V trimmed by 5 bases and J by 5 bases, 5 bases remained unmatched. Written as DNA, the CDR3 is TGTGCCAGCAGTTGGACTAGCGGGAGGCTAAACAATGAGCAGTTCTTC. Amino acids: CASSWTSGRLNNEQFF.

This clonotype was counted ten times or more. This may stem from a read error, because a much larger clone lies one nucleotide away. V is TRBV6-6 and J is TRBJ2-1; 9 bases are shared with TRBD2. CDR1 MNHNY and CDR2 SVGAGI come from the germline V gene (reference sequence). The V and J ends lost 0 bases and 10 bases, in that order; junction bases with no gene match: 7. The length of the CDR3 is 15 residues. CDR3 nucleotide sequence: TGTGCCAGCAGTTACTCCGGCGGGGGGGATTACGAGCAGTTCTTC. Amino acids: CASSYSGGGDYEQFF.

The table lists this clonotype with a count of one. V and J are TRBV25-1 and TRBJ2-3; no clear D gene. Germline V lookup: CDR1 MGHDK, CDR2 SYGVNS. The CDR3 totals 11 residues. V lost 7 bases, J lost 6 bases, and 8 bases lay in between. CDR3 DNA sequence: TGTGCCAGCACGACTTACGATACGCAGTATTTT. This gives the protein CASTTYDTQYF.

This clonotype was detected once. The chain is built from TRBV6-5 and TRBJ2-3, with D perhaps TRBD2 (6 bases). CDR1 is MNHEY and CDR2 is SVGAGI in the germline V gene. CDR3 length: 13 residues. The V end was cut by 1 base, the J end by 8 bases, with 10 bases between. Here the CDR3 reads CASSYLSRGTQYF. DNA of the CDR3: TGTGCCAGCAGTTACTTGTCGCGGGGTACGCAGTATTTT.